Listed below are T cell receptor beta chains from one sample, sequenced in a study of cytomegalovirus exposure and HLA in healthy donors. Generated by immunoSEQ multiplex PCR, the TCRdb table keeps only in-frame clones and is missing some. Of about 120,000 clones in the sample, approximately 88% were seen once. The sequencing input was PBMCs. The receptors were sampled from a woman aged 30 to 39 in good health and CMV-seropositive. Each CDR3 is given with its conserved first and last residue. D genes are given only for firm matches. The size of a clone is reported for some rows only, either as once, few or many, or as a class for expanded clones.

V gene,J gene,clone size,D gene,CDR3 DNA,CDR3 protein
TRBV5-1,TRBJ2-3,once,-,TGCGCCAGCAGCGCACTAGACCCGAGAGGGGATACGCAGTATTTT,CASSALDPRGDTQYF
TRBV18,TRBJ1-1,-,-,TGTGCCAGCTCACCACCGGGCGGGAGGGTAGACACTGAAGCTTTCTTT,CASSPPGGRVDTEAFF
TRBV18,TRBJ2-1,-,-,TGTGCCAGCTCAACCGGGAGTGTAACCTACAATGAGCAGTTCTTC,CASSTGSVTYNEQFF
TRBV6-1,TRBJ2-4,once,-,TGTGCCAGCAGTGAGGACCAACAGCGGACCAAAAACATTCAGTACTTC,CASSEDQQRTKNIQYF
TRBV28,TRBJ2-1,-,TRBD2,TGTGCCAGCAGTTTATGGGCTAGCGGGAACTACAATGAGCAGTTCTTC,CASSLWASGNYNEQFF
TRBV2,TRBJ2-7,-,TRBD2,TGTGCCAGCAGTGAGTTGGCGGGGGGTTCCTACGAGCAGTACTTC,CASSELAGGSYEQYF
TRBV7-9,TRBJ2-7,few,-,TGTGCCAGCAGCAGCCGGGACTCGGCCTACGAGCAGTACTTC,CASSSRDSAYEQYF
TRBV7-2,TRBJ1-2,-,-,TGTGCCAGCAGCTTAGTTGGACAGAGAAACTATGGCTACACCTTC,CASSLVGQRNYGYTF
TRBV7-8,TRBJ1-2,few,TRBD1,TGTGCCAGCAGCGGAGGAGGGGGCGCAGATGGCTACACCTTC,CASSGGGGADGYTF
TRBV9,TRBJ2-7,-,TRBD1,TGTGCCAGCAGCCCACTCGGACAGGGGGGAGACGAGCAGTACTTC,CASSPLGQGGDEQYF
TRBV4-1,TRBJ1-3,-,-,TGCGCCAGCAGCCAAGATATCCAGGGGCGAAACACCATATATTTT,CASSQDIQGRNTIYF
TRBV19,TRBJ1-3,-,-,TGTGCCAGTAGCTACTCTGGAAACACCATATATTTT,CASSYSGNTIYF
TRBV5-8,TRBJ2-7,-,-,TGTGCCAGCAGCTTCGGGACTCCCGAGCAGTACTTC,CASSFGTPEQYF
TRBV10-3,TRBJ2-1,-,TRBD1,TGTGCCATCAGTAGAGGACAGGGGGCAGGTGAGCAGTTCTTC,CAISRGQGAGEQFF
TRBV4-3,TRBJ2-3,-,TRBD2,TGCGCCAGCAGCCTAGCGGGGTCTAGCACAGATACGCAGTATTTT,CASSLAGSSTDTQYF
TRBV18,TRBJ2-1,-,TRBD2,TGTGCCAGCTCAGCTACCGGGACTAGTTACGATGAGCAGTTCTTC,CASSATGTSYDEQFF
TRBV7-9,TRBJ2-3,-,TRBD1,TGTGCCAGCAGCTCTGGACAGGTTAGCACAGATACGCAGTATTTT,CASSSGQVSTDTQYF
TRBV6-1,TRBJ1-2,-,-,TGTGCCAGCAGGACAGGTACAGGGAACTATGGCTACACCTTC,CASRTGTGNYGYTF
TRBV25-1,TRBJ2-6,-,-,TGTGCCAGCAGTGACGCGCTTGGGGCCAACGTCCTGACTTTC,CASSDALGANVLTF
TRBV30,TRBJ2-2,-,TRBD2,TGTGCCTGGAGTGCCACAGCGGGAGGGCCGCGCACCGGGGAGCTGTTTTTT,CAWSATAGGPRTGELFF
TRBV6-4,TRBJ2-2,many,TRBD2,TGTGCCAGCAGTGCTAGCGGGAGCACCGGGGAGCTGTTTTTT,CASSASGSTGELFF
TRBV6-1,TRBJ2-7,once,-,TGTGCCAACACCGAATGGCACGAGCAGTACTTC,CANTEWHEQYF
TRBV28,TRBJ2-7,-,TRBD1,TGTGCCAGCAGCTCCTTGGCGGGACAGGTTTCCTACGAGCAGTACTTC,CASSSLAGQVSYEQYF
TRBV7-7,TRBJ2-5,-,TRBD2,TGTGCCAGCAGCACGGGAGGGCAAGAGACCCAGTACTTC,CASSTGGQETQYF
TRBV7-6,TRBJ2-7,-,-,TGTGCCAGCAGCTTGAAAGTGGGAGGCCCCTCCGAGCAGTACTTC,CASSLKVGGPSEQYF
TRBV10-3,TRBJ2-5,-,-,TGTGCCATCAGTGACAGAGAGACCCAGTACTTC,CAISDRETQYF
TRBV19,TRBJ1-6,-,TRBD1,TGTGCCAGTAGTACAGACAGGGGCTCCTATAATTCACCCCTCCACTTT,CASSTDRGSYNSPLHF
TRBV28,TRBJ2-1,-,TRBD2,TGTGCCAGCAAAAAGGGGACTAGCGATGAGCAGTTCTTC,CASKKGTSDEQFF
TRBV7-6,TRBJ2-7,-,-,TGTGCCAGCAGCTTAGGCCCGGCAGGGGGGAATGAGCAGTACTTC,CASSLGPAGGNEQYF
TRBV14,TRBJ2-1,-,TRBD2,TGTGCCAGCAGCCAAGGTACGGGACTAGTTTACAATGAGCAGTTCTTC,CASSQGTGLVYNEQFF
TRBV2,TRBJ1-5,-,-,TGTGCCAGCAGTAAAGACAGCTATAGCAATCAGCCCCAGCATTTT,CASSKDSYSNQPQHF
TRBV30,TRBJ2-5,-,-,TGTGCCTGGGGAGGGTTAGAGACCCAGTACTTC,CAWGGLETQYF
TRBV11-2,TRBJ2-7,-,-,TGTGCCAGCAGCTTAGGGGGGGGACAGGTCTTTGAGCAGTACTTC,CASSLGGGQVFEQYF
TRBV29-1,TRBJ1-2,-,-,TGCAGCGCTACAGCAACCTATGGCTACACCTTC,CSATATYGYTF
TRBV5-1,TRBJ2-1,-,-,TGCGCCAGCACAATAGGAGTGACAGGAACAGGTGAGCAGTTCTTC,CASTIGVTGTGEQFF
TRBV7-2,TRBJ1-6,few,-,TGTGCCAGCAGGATCCGGGACACCCAGGGTTCACCCCTCCACTTT,CASRIRDTQGSPLHF
TRBV29-1,TRBJ2-1,-,TRBD2,TGCAGCGCACTGGGGGGGGAGAAGGTTGAGCAGTTCTTC,CSALGGEKVEQFF
TRBV27,TRBJ1-4,once,TRBD1,TGTGCCAGCTCACTCGAGACAGGGACTAATGAAAAACTGTTTTTT,CASSLETGTNEKLFF
TRBV4-3,TRBJ2-1,-,TRBD2,TGCGCCAGCAGCCAAGATTGGGCTAGCGGGAGGAGCTCCTACAATGAGCAGTTCTTC,CASSQDWASGRSSYNEQFF
TRBV19,TRBJ2-3,-,TRBD2,TGTGCCAGTAGTGCAGCGGGACGACCCACAGATACGCAGTATTTT,CASSAAGRPTDTQYF
TRBV9,TRBJ2-1,-,TRBD2,TGTGCCAGCAGCGTAGGAGGTGCGGGGGGCCAGTTCTTC,CASSVGGAGGQFF
TRBV29-1,TRBJ2-3,few,TRBD2,TGCAGCGTTGAGTCGCTAGCGGGAGAAATGATAGCAGATACGCAGTATTTT,CSVESLAGEMIADTQYF
TRBV5-6,TRBJ2-7,-,TRBD1,TGTGCCAGCAGCTTTCGATTGGGACAGGCCTACGAGCAGTACTTC,CASSFRLGQAYEQYF
TRBV11-2,TRBJ2-7,-,-,TGTGCCAGCAGCTTAGGAGGCCCTAGCTCCTACGAGCAGTACTTC,CASSLGGPSSYEQYF
TRBV19,TRBJ1-1,-,-,TGTGCCAGTAGTATAGAGGACAGATTGAACACTGAAGCTTTCTTT,CASSIEDRLNTEAFF
TRBV27,TRBJ1-2,-,-,TGTGCCAGCAGTTTGGGGCCAGGGAATGGCTACACCTTC,CASSLGPGNGYTF
TRBV7-2,TRBJ2-7,-,-,TGTGCCAGCAGCCCCCCGGGGTCCTACGAGCAGTACTTC,CASSPPGSYEQYF
TRBV7-9,TRBJ2-3,-,-,TGTGCCAGCAGCCTTGGAGTTAGCACAGATACGCAGTATTTT,CASSLGVSTDTQYF
TRBV6-6,TRBJ2-3,-,TRBD2,TGTGCCAGCAGTGTCCGGACTAGCGGAACAGATACGCAGTATTTT,CASSVRTSGTDTQYF
TRBV25-1,TRBJ1-4,-,-,TGTGCCAGCAGTGACCCCAGGTTGGGTGATGAAAAACTGTTTTTT,CASSDPRLGDEKLFF
TRBV15,TRBJ2-5,-,-,TGTGCCACCAGCAGAAACCCAGGATTCCAAGAGACCCAGTACTTC,CATSRNPGFQETQYF
TRBV2,TRBJ2-7,-,-,TGTGCCAGCAGCCGCTCCTACGAGCAGTACTTC,CASSRSYEQYF
TRBV4-1,TRBJ2-5,-,-,TGCGCCAGCAGCCAAGCGGTGAACCAAGAGACCCAGTACTTC,CASSQAVNQETQYF
TRBV4-3,TRBJ2-5,-,TRBD2,TGCGCCAGCAGCCAAAAAATGAGGACTAGCGTAGGAGAGACCCAGTACTTC,CASSQKMRTSVGETQYF
TRBV7-9,TRBJ2-3,-,-,TGTGCCAGCAGCCAAGGGGGCGGGGGGACCACCCCAGATACGCAGTATTTT,CASSQGGGGTTPDTQYF
TRBV4-3,TRBJ2-7,-,-,TGCGCCAGCAGCCAAGATGCGGGCCAGGGAGGCTACGAGCAGTACTTC,CASSQDAGQGGYEQYF
TRBV6-6,TRBJ1-5,-,-,TGTGCCAGCAGTTACTCCCCGAATCAGCCCCAGCATTTT,CASSYSPNQPQHF
TRBV4-1,TRBJ1-1,-,-,TGCGCCAGCAGCCGGACGGCTCCACCCGGGAGAGCTGAAGCTTTCTTT,CASSRTAPPGRAEAFF